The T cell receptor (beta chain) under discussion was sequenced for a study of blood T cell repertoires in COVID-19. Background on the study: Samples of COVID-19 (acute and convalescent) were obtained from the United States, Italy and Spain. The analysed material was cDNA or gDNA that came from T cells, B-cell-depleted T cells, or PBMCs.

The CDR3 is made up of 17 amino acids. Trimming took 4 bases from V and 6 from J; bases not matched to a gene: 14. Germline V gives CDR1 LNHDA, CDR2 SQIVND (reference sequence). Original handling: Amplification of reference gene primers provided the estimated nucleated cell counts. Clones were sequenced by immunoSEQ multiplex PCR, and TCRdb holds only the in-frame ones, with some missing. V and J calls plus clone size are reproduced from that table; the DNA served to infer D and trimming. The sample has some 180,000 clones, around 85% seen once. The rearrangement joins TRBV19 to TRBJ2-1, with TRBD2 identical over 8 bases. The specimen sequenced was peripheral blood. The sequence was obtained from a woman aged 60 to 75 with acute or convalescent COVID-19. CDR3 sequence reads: CASSRGAGLEKVNEQFF. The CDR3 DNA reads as TGTGCCAGTAGTAGGGGGGCGGGACTAGAAAAGGTCAATGAGCAGTTCTTC. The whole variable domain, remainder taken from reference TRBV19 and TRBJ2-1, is DGGITQSPKYLFRKEGQNVTLSCEQNLNHDAMYWYRQDPGQGLRLIYYSQIVNDFQKGDIAEGYSVSREKKESFPLTVTSAQKNPTAFYLCASSRGAGLEKVNEQFFGPGTRLTVL.